This TCR beta chain was sequenced in a study of identical twins. This clonotype was seen many times. Its target is unknown. Overall study findings and caveats: One should note that invariant MAIT and iNKT cells could partly confound zero-insertion analyses.

The CDR3 contains 14 residues. V lost 4 bases to trimming and J lost 1 base, with 10 bases between them. Germline lookup yields CDR1 SGHRS and CDR2 YFSETQ. TCRdb analysed the 5' RACE reads with MiXCR anew, one entry per CDR3 protein. The sample lists around 240,000 distinct CDR3 sequences; about 7.3% were seen once. This same sample was also taken into another study, of yellow fever vaccine responses in identical twins.

Sequencing was performed on memory (CD45RO+) T cells sorted from blood. The source is a woman between 18 and 29 years old in good health. The V and J genes are TRBV5-1 and TRBJ2-3; no definite D call. The CDR3 sequence is CASSSGSGTDTQYF. The CDR3 DNA follows: TGCGCCAGCAGCAGTGGTTCTGGCACAGATACGCAGTATTTT. Combining the CDR3 with reference TRBV5-1 and TRBJ2-3 gives the whole variable domain KAGVTQTPRYLIKTRGQQVTLSCSPISGHRSVSWYQQTPGQGLQFLFEYFSETQRNKGNFPGRFSGRQFSNSRSEMNVSTLELGDSALYLCASSSGSGTDTQYFGPGTRLTVL.